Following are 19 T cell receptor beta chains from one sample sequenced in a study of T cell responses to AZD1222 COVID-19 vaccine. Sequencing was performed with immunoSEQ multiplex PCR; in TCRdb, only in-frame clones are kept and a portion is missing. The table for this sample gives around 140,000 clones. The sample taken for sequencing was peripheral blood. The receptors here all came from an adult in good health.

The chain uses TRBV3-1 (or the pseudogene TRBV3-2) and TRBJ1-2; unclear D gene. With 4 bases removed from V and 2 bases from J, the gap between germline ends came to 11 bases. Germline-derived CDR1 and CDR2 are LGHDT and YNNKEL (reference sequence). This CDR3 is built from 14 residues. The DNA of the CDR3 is TGTGCCAGCAGCCTTTCTATACAAAACTATGGCTACACCTTC. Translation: CASSLSIQNYGYTF.

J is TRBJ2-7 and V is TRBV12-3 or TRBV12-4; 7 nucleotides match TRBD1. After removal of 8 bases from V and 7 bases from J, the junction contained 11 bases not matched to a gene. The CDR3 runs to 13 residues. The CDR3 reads CASSRDRFREQYF. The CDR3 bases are TGTGCCAGCTCACGGGACAGATTTCGTGAGCAGTACTTC.

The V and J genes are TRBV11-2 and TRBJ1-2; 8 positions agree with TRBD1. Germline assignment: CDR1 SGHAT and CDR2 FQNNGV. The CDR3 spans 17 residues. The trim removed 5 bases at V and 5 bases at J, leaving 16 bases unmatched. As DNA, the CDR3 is TGTGCCAGCAGCGCCGGTGCAGGGGGCCCGTCTCTTTATGGCTACACCTTC. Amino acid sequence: CASSAGAGGPSLYGYTF. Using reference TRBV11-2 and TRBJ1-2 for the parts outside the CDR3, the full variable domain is EAGVAQSPRYKIIEKRQSVAFWCNPISGHATLYWYQQILGQGPKLLIQFQNNGVVDDSQLPKDRFSAERLKGVDSTLKIQPAKLEDSAVYLCASSAGAGGPSLYGYTFGSGTRLTVV.

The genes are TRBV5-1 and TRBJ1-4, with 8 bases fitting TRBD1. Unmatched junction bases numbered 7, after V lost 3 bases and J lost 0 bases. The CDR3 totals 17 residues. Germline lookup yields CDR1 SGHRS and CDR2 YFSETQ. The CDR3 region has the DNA TGCGCCAGCAGCTCCAAGGGGGGACAGGCAACTAATGAAAAACTGTTTTTT. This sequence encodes CASSSKGGQATNEKLFF.

The CDR3 protein is CASSSGGAGNTIYF. CDR3 DNA sequence: TGTGCCAGCAGCTCGGGGGGGGCAGGAAACACCATATATTTT. The rearrangement links TRBV9 to TRBJ1-3, with TRBD1 as a possible D gene (6 bases). The CDR3 totals 14 residues. Deletions cut 4 bases from V and 4 bases from J, with 12 bases between. From germline, CDR1 is SGDLS and CDR2 YYNGEE.

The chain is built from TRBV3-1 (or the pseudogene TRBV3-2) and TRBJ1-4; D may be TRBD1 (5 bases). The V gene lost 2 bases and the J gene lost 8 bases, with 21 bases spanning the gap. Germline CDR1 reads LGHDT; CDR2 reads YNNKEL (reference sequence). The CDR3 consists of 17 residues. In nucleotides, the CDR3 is TGTGCCAGCAGCCAATCGTTAGCAGGGACGAAAAAAGAAAAACTGTTTTTT. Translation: CASSQSLAGTKKEKLFF.

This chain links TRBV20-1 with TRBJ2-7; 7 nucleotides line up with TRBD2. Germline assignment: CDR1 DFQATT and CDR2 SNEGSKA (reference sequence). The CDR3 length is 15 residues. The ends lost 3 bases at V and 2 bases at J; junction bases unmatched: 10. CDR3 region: CSASPPGSGPYEQYF. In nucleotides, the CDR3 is TGCAGTGCTAGTCCTCCGGGTAGCGGGCCCTACGAGCAGTACTTC.

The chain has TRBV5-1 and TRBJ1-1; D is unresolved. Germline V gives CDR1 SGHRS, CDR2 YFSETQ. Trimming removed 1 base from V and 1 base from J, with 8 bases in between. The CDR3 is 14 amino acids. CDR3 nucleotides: TGCGCCAGCAGCTTGAGGCGGTCGAACACTGAAGCTTTCTTT. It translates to CASSLRRSNTEAFF.

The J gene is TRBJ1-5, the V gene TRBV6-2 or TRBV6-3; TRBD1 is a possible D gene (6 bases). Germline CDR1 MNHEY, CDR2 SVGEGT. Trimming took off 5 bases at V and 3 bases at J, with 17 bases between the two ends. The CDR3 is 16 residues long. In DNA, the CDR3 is TGTGCCAGCAGTCAAACAGGGATGGGGAACAATCAGCCCCAGCATTTT. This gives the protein CASSQTGMGNNQPQHF.

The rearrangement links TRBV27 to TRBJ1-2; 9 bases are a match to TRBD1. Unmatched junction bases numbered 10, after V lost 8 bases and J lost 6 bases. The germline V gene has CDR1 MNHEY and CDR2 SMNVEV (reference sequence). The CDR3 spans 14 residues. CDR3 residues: CASSTSWTGDGYTF. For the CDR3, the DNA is TGTGCCAGCTCTACATCATGGACAGGGGATGGCTACACCTTC.

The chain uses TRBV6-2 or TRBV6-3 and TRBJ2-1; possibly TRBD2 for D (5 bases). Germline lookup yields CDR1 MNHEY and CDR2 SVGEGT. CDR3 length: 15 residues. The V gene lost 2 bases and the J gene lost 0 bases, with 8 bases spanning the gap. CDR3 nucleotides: TGTGCCAGCAGTTACCAGCGGAGCTCCTACAATGAGCAGTTCTTC. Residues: CASSYQRSSYNEQFF.

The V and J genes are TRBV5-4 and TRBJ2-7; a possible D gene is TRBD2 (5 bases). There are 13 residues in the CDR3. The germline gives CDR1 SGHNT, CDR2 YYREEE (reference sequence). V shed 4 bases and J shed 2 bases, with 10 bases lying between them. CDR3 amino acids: CASSGETTYEQYF. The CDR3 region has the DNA TGTGCCAGCAGCGGGGAGACTACCTACGAGCAGTACTTC. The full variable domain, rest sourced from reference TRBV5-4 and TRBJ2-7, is ETGVTQSPTHLIKTRGQQVTLRCSSQSGHNTVSWYQQALGQGPQFIFQYYREEENGRGNFPPRFSGLQFPNYSSELNVNALELDDSALYLCASSGETTYEQYFGPGTRLTVT.

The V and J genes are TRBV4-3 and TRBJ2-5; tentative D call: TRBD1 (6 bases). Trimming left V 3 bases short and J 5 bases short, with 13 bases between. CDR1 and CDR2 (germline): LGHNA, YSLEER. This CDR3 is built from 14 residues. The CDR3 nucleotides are TGCGCCAGCAGCCAGGGACATGGGCGGGAGACCCAGTACTTC. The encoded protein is CASSQGHGRETQYF.

The CDR3 reads CASSRQGTGGFYEQYF. Here the CDR3 DNA reads TGTGCCAGCAGTCGACAGGGGACAGGGGGCTTCTACGAGCAGTACTTC. The chain carries TRBV27 and TRBJ2-7; 12 nucleotides agree with TRBD1. This CDR3 has 16 residues. Germline-derived CDR1 and CDR2 are MNHEY and SMNVEV (reference sequence). V was clipped by 5 bases and J by 3 bases; unmatched bases: 8.

The CDR3 DNA is TGTGCCAGCAGTTATCTCAGTGAGGCGGATGAAAAACTGTTTTTT. Its translation is CASSYLSEADEKLFF. The chain has TRBV6-5 and TRBJ1-4; no clear D. From germline, CDR1 is MNHEY and CDR2 SVGAGI. The CDR3 totals 15 residues. Trimming stripped 3 bases from V and 6 bases from J, with 14 bases between.

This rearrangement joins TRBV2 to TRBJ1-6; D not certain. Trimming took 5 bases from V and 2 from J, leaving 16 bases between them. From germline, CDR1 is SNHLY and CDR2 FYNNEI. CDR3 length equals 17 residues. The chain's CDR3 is CASSPRSGPAYNSPLHF. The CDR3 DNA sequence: TGTGCCAGCAGTCCTAGGTCCGGACCCGCCTATAATTCACCCCTCCACTTT.

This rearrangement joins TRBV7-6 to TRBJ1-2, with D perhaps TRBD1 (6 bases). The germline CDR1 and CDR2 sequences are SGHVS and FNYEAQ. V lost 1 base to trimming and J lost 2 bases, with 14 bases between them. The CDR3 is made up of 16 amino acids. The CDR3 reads CASSLVPRGGNYGYTF. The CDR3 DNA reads TGTGCCAGCAGCTTAGTTCCTAGGGGGGGAAACTATGGCTACACCTTC.

CDR3 DNA: TGTGCCAGCTCCAAGGGAGCGATAGATACGCAGTATTTT. Its translation: CASSKGAIDTQYF. V gene TRBV6-4 combines with J gene TRBJ2-3, with D perhaps matching TRBD2 (5 bases). This CDR3 comprises 13 residues. The ends were cut back, 8 bases at V and 5 bases at J, with 14 bases in the middle. Per the germline V gene, CDR1 is MRHNA and CDR2 is SNTAGT.

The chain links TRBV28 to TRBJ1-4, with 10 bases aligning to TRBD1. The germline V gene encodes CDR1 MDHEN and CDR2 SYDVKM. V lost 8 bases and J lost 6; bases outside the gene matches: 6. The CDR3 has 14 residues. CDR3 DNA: TGTGCCAGCGGCGGGGGACAGGGGTATGAAAAACTGTTTTTT. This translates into CASGGGQGYEKLFF.